This T cell receptor (beta chain) was profiled in a study of regulatory T cells in long-lasting Graves disease. Study-level results: Persistent Graves' patients showed less TCR diversity than newly diagnosed patients showed. There was favoring of TRBV28, TRBJ1-2 and TRBJ2-5 in persistent disease.

This clonotype has at least ten counts. Its antigen is undetermined. The CDR3 totals 14 residues. V dropped 3 bases and J dropped 4; count of bases not matched to a gene: 6. Germline assignment: CDR1 SGDLS and CDR2 YYNGEE. Arm-PCR of CDR3 regions and iRepertoire HTBI primers were used to build TCR beta libraries. A single record per CDR3 protein comes from TCRdb applying MiXCR to the multiplex PCR reads. The sample carries 400,000 to 550,000 distinct CDR3 sequences, roughly 15% recorded once. Sample time point: newly diagnosed GD, antithyroid drugs for less than 3 months. Following extraction of RNA from PBMCs, that RNA was used to make the TCR library. The data were also submitted as part of a second study, on T cells in Graves' hyperthyroidism and ophthalmopathy.

The chain couples TRBV9 to TRBJ2-5; TRBD2 aligns across 7 bases. This sequence was found in a woman aged 30 to 39 with Graves disease. The sequences come from peripheral blood mononuclear cells (PBMCs), collected at new diagnosis, from a patient treated with antithyroid drugs. The CDR3 is CASSAGPSGETQYF. For the CDR3, the DNA is TGTGCCAGCAGCGCAGGACCTAGCGGAGAGACCCAGTACTTC.